Below, 32 T cell receptor beta chains from the same sample are listed, as sequenced in a study of T cell changes during pregnancy in multiple sclerosis (dated by TCRdb to the late 2010s). The library relied on the immunoSEQ multiplex PCR assay. The immuneACCESS repertoire file appears here via TCRdb, limited to in-frame rearrangements. These files lack a portion of the clones; in checked studies, under half of the deficit traces to unresolved V genes, and the cause of the others is not known. The sample table shows about 59,000 clones, and approximately 91% are seen once. The ten largest clones represent around 1.3% of the sample. The input for sequencing was peripheral blood, taken in the second trimester of pregnancy. These receptors all stem from a female donor with multiple sclerosis, enrolled in a pregnancy study.

V gene TRBV6-6 combines with J gene TRBJ1-6; tentatively, D is TRBD1 (5 bases). V was shortened by 5 bases and J by 7 bases, with 18 bases between the two germline ends. Per the germline V gene, CDR1 is MNHNY and CDR2 is SVGAGI (reference sequence). The CDR3 covers 16 residues. CDR3 residues: CASSPSRPGLNSPLHF. The CDR3 nucleotides are TGTGCCAGCAGTCCCTCCCGGCCAGGGCTGAATTCACCCCTCCACTTT.

The chain couples TRBV9 to TRBJ2-2; no clear D. V was pared by 3 bases and J by 4 bases, with 13 bases between. Per the germline V gene, CDR1 is SGDLS and CDR2 is YYNGEE. The CDR3 covers 15 residues. This CDR3 is CASSGLADGTGELFF. The CDR3 DNA reads TGTGCCAGCAGCGGACTGGCTGATGGCACCGGGGAGCTGTTTTTT. The full variable domain, rest sourced from reference TRBV9 and TRBJ2-2, is DSGVTQTPKHLITATGQRVTLRCSPRSGDLSVYWYQQSLDQGLQFLIQYYNGEERAKGNILERFSAQQFPDLHSELNLSSLELGDSALYFCASSGLADGTGELFFGEGSRLTVL.

This CDR3 reads CASSYPQQAETQYF. CDR3 nucleotides: TGTGCCAGCAGTTACCCCCAGCAAGCGGAGACCCAGTACTTC. V gene TRBV6-6 combines with J gene TRBJ2-5; D gene ambiguous. The length of the CDR3 is 14 residues. V was trimmed by 2 bases and J by 5 bases, leaving 12 bases between them. Germline V CDR1 and CDR2: MNHNY, SVGAGI (reference sequence).

The chain employs TRBV7-6 and TRBJ2-7; no clear D. CDR3 length equals 13 residues. Per germline, CDR1 SGHVS and CDR2 FNYEAQ. Trimming took off 5 bases at V and 0 bases at J, with 8 bases between the two ends. In DNA form, the CDR3 reads TGTGCCAGCAGCAAAGACTCCTCCTACGAGCAGTACTTC. This encodes CASSKDSSYEQYF.

A single count supports this clone. The V call is TRBV6-5, the J call TRBJ2-5; tentative D call: TRBD1 (6 bases). Trimming stripped 0 bases from V and 4 bases from J, with 9 bases between. The germline V gene has CDR1 MNHEY and CDR2 SVGAGI. CDR3 length: 14 residues. CDR3 region: CASSYSQGRETQYF. CDR3 in DNA: TGTGCCAGCAGTTACTCACAGGGTCGAGAGACCCAGTACTTC.

V usage is TRBV27 and J usage is TRBJ1-1, with D unclear. CDR1 and CDR2 from the germline V gene are MNHEY and SMNVEV (reference sequence). The CDR3 is made up of 11 amino acids. V lost 4 bases, J lost 9 bases, and 9 bases lay in between. In nucleotides, the CDR3 is TGTGCCAGCAGTTATCCCTCTCAAGCTTTCTTT. Protein: CASSYPSQAFF.

The genes are TRBV2 and TRBJ2-3, with 7 bases matching TRBD1. Germline V gene data show CDR1 as SNHLY and CDR2 as FYNNEI. The V gene end was trimmed by 3 bases and the J gene end by 4 bases; junction bases not matched to a gene: 4. This CDR3 spans 14 amino acids. For the CDR3, the DNA is TGTGCCAGCAGTGATGAGGGGGCCGCAGATACGCAGTATTTT. Amino acids: CASSDEGAADTQYF.

This clone was counted only a few times. J is TRBJ2-2 and V is TRBV11-2; D gene ambiguous. V lost 1 base, J lost 6 bases, and 6 bases lay in between. In germline, CDR1 is SGHAT, CDR2 FQNNGV. The CDR3 extends over 13 amino acids. CDR3 DNA: TGTGCCAGCAGCTTAGTAGGAGCCGGGGAGCTGTTTTTT. Its protein product is CASSLVGAGELFF.

This clone was counted at least ten times. The chain employs TRBV5-4 and TRBJ1-1; 7 bases agree with TRBD1. V was clipped by 4 bases and J by 5 bases; unmatched bases: 5. The CDR3 extends over 13 amino acids. The germline gives CDR1 SGHNT, CDR2 YYREEE (reference sequence). In DNA, the CDR3 is TGTGCCAGCAGCATTGACAGGGAAACTGAAGCTTTCTTT. Protein sequence: CASSIDRETEAFF.

The gene calls are TRBV7-9 and TRBJ1-2, with 7 bases lining up with TRBD1. This CDR3 has 15 amino acids. The V and J ends lost 6 bases and 0 bases, in that order; junction bases with no gene match: 7. Germline CDR1 SEHNR, CDR2 FQNEAQ (reference sequence). CDR3 coding DNA: TGTGCCAGCAGACGGGGACAGATTCCTAACTATGGCTACACCTTC. This encodes CASRRGQIPNYGYTF.

V usage is TRBV5-1 and J usage is TRBJ2-2, with 8 bases identical to TRBD1. J was trimmed by 0 bases and V by 3 bases; bases with no gene match: 4. Germline V lookup: CDR1 SGHRS, CDR2 YFSETQ. The CDR3 is 16 amino acids. The CDR3 loop reads CASSSGQGSNTGELFF. Written as DNA, the CDR3 is TGCGCCAGCAGCTCCGGACAGGGATCGAACACCGGGGAGCTGTTTTTT.

This chain links TRBV7-8 with TRBJ1-1; 7 bases align to TRBD1. Germline loops: CDR1 SGHVS, CDR2 FQNEAQ. The CDR3 is made up of 13 amino acids. The junction had 11 bases not matched to a gene; V was cut back by 5 bases and J by 11 bases. The CDR3 region has the DNA TGTGCCAGCAGCCCAGACAGGGATTTTGGGGCTTTCTTT. Amino acids: CASSPDRDFGAFF.

This clone was detected only once. The V and J genes are TRBV7-6 and TRBJ2-7; D is ambiguous. There are 14 residues in the CDR3. Trimming pared 5 bases from V and 2 bases from J, leaving 13 bases between. Per germline, CDR1 SGHVS and CDR2 FNYEAQ. The CDR3 region is CASSQRPGTYEQYF. CDR3 DNA: TGTGCCAGCAGCCAACGTCCGGGTACCTACGAGCAGTACTTC.

The V call is TRBV27, the J call TRBJ2-7; tentative D call: TRBD2 (6 bases). This CDR3 has 13 residues. CDR1 MNHEY and CDR2 SMNVEV come from the germline V gene (reference sequence). The germline V and J ends were trimmed by 3 bases and 4 bases, with 10 bases remaining between them. The DNA for the CDR3 is TGTGCCAGCAGTTTGGAGGGAATGTACGAGCAGTACTTC. It specifies CASSLEGMYEQYF.

The chain couples TRBV7-2 to TRBJ1-3; no clear D gene. Trimming removed 6 bases from V and 10 bases from J, with 22 bases in between. Germline assignment: CDR1 SGHTA and CDR2 FQGNSA. This CDR3 contains 15 residues. The CDR3 protein is CASRFMTSGSPTIYF. DNA of the CDR3: TGTGCCAGCAGATTTATGACTTCCGGGTCCCCAACCATATATTTT.

V and J are TRBV6-1 and TRBJ1-6; the D gene is possibly TRBD1 (5 bases). The CDR3 has 13 residues. CDR1 MNHNS and CDR2 SASEGT come from the germline V gene. The germline V and J ends were trimmed by 10 bases and 9 bases, with 16 bases remaining between them. The CDR3 bases are TGTGCCACCACGTCAGGGCTTACTTCACCCCTCCACTTT. It is translated as CATTSGLTSPLHF.

The chain employs TRBV19 and TRBJ1-5, with TRBD1 as a possible D gene (6 bases). Germline assignment: CDR1 LNHDA and CDR2 SQIVND (reference sequence). Trimming shortened V by 3 bases and J by 2 bases, and 11 bases separated the two germline ends. CDR3 length: 15 residues. The CDR3 DNA reads as TGTGCCAGTAGTATGAGTGGACAGCGCAATCAGCCCCAGCATTTT. Translation gives CASSMSGQRNQPQHF.

This chain joins TRBV6-6 and TRBJ1-5; D unclear. CDR3 length: 15 amino acids. Per germline, CDR1 MNHNY and CDR2 SVGAGI (reference sequence). Trimming left V 6 bases short and J 6 bases short, with 18 bases between. The CDR3 DNA sequence: TGTGCCAGCAGCGACACTCACCTGGCGAGTCAGCCCCAGCATTTT. The encoded protein is CASSDTHLASQPQHF.

About this clone: The junction shows a germline mismatch at one end, possibly a read error. The chain uses TRBV6-1 and TRBJ1-1; TRBD1 aligns across 9 bases. The CDR3 is 15 amino acids. Germline-derived CDR1 and CDR2 are MNHNS and SASEGT. DNA of the CDR3: TGTGCCAGCAGTGTATGGACAGGGGACGTCACTGAAACTTTCTTT. It codes for CASSVWTGDVTETFF.

J is TRBJ1-1 and V is TRBV18; 8 bases fit TRBD1. Germline loops: CDR1 KGHSH, CDR2 LQKENI. Trimming cost V 6 bases and J 1 base; bases outside gene matches: 7. The CDR3 covers 15 residues. CDR3 nucleotides: TGTGCCAGCTCGTTCGCCGGGACAGGGAACACTGAAGCTTTCTTT. It codes for CASSFAGTGNTEAFF.

The chain employs TRBV7-2 and TRBJ2-3; 7 bases map to TRBD2. The CDR3 is made up of 15 amino acids. J lost 4 bases, V lost 1 base, and 5 bases had no gene match. The germline gives CDR1 SGHTA, CDR2 FQGNSA. The CDR3 DNA sequence: TGTGCCAGCAGCTTAGTCGCGGGGGTTGCAGATACGCAGTATTTT. Encoded protein: CASSLVAGVADTQYF.

The rearrangement links TRBV19 to TRBJ1-5, with TRBD1 matching over 8 bases. Germline V gene sequence: CDR1 LNHDA, CDR2 SQIVND (reference sequence). V gave up 1 base and J gave up 1 base; unmatched junction bases: 3. The CDR3 has 16 amino acids. CDR3 bases: TGTGCCAGTAGTATAGGGACAGGGCGAAGCAATCAGCCCCAGCATTTT. Translating it yields CASSIGTGRSNQPQHF.

J is TRBJ2-4 and V is TRBV5-1, with D perhaps TRBD2 (7 bases). Germline assignment: CDR1 SGHRS and CDR2 YFSETQ. The CDR3 runs 13 residues. Trimming pared 0 bases from V and 9 bases from J, leaving 10 bases between. CDR3 in amino acids: CASSLEGEGIQYF. CDR3 coding DNA: TGCGCCAGCAGCTTGGAGGGGGAGGGCATTCAGTACTTC.

The chain is built from TRBV5-5 and TRBJ1-1, with D perhaps matching TRBD1 (5 bases). Germline V gene sequence: CDR1 SGHKS, CDR2 YYEKEE (reference sequence). V lost 0 bases, J lost 5 bases, and 8 bases lay in between. This CDR3 is built from 13 residues. The CDR3 DNA follows: TGTGCCAGCAGCTTGGCCCCAGGGACTGAAGCTTTCTTT. It translates to CASSLAPGTEAFF.

This clone showed up just once. The CDR3 DNA follows: TGTGCCAGCAGCCTGACTAGCGGGGCATCAGAGACCCAGTACTTC. As protein: CASSLTSGASETQYF. This chain uses TRBV7-3 with TRBJ2-5, with TRBD2 matching 11 bases. Trimming took 5 bases from V and 4 from J; bases not matched to a gene: 6. Germline V gene data show CDR1 as SGHTA and CDR2 as FQGTGA. The CDR3 runs 15 residues.

This clone was recorded once. The rearrangement uses TRBV5-1 and TRBJ2-1; a weak D match, TRBD1 (6 bases). Trimming left V 2 bases short and J 10 bases short, with 25 bases between. This CDR3 has 17 amino acids. CDR1 and CDR2 from the germline V gene are SGHRS and YFSETQ. The CDR3 region has the DNA TGCGCCAGCAGCTTAAACCCTGGATCGACAGGTGCGGGCGAGCAGTTCTTC. Amino acid sequence: CASSLNPGSTGAGEQFF.

This chain joins TRBV6-1 and TRBJ1-1; a possible D gene is TRBD1 (6 bases). Germline lookup yields CDR1 MNHNS and CDR2 SASEGT. Trimming took off 4 bases at V and 7 bases at J, with 13 bases between the two ends. This CDR3 has 13 amino acids. The CDR3 reads CASSARQVLEAFF. CDR3 DNA sequence: TGTGCCAGCAGTGCGAGACAGGTTCTTGAAGCTTTCTTT.

The gene calls are TRBV25-1 and TRBJ2-3; 8 nucleotides agree with TRBD1. In germline, CDR1 is MGHDK, CDR2 SYGVNS. The CDR3 length is 14 residues. V shed 4 bases, J shed 2 bases, and the junction held 2 bases outside the gene matches. The CDR3: CASSVTGATDTQYF. CDR3 sequence (DNA): TGTGCCAGCAGTGTGACAGGGGCCACAGATACGCAGTATTTT.

This sequence joins TRBV7-9 and TRBJ2-1; a weak D match, TRBD1 (6 bases). The V gene's germline CDR1 is SEHNR and CDR2 FQNEAQ (reference sequence). Trimming removed 5 bases at V and 4 bases at J, with 12 bases between. The CDR3 totals 14 residues. CDR3 in amino acids: CASSPLDRYNEQFF. The CDR3 DNA reads as TGTGCCAGCAGCCCCCTGGACAGATACAATGAGCAGTTCTTC.

The chain has TRBV7-9 and TRBJ1-4, with D perhaps matching TRBD1 (5 bases). The CDR3 covers 14 residues. V was pared by 2 bases and J by 5 bases, with 9 bases between. In germline, CDR1 is SEHNR, CDR2 FQNEAQ (reference sequence). CDR3 nucleotides: TGTGCCAGCAGCTTAAGGGGCCCCAATGAAAAACTGTTTTTT. It is translated as CASSLRGPNEKLFF.

This chain joins TRBV4-2 and TRBJ2-4, with 8 bases that match TRBD2. V shed 3 bases and J 6 bases; nucleotides not matched to a gene: 4. CDR1 is LGHNA and CDR2 is YNFKEQ in the germline V gene. This CDR3 spans 14 amino acids. CDR3 residues: CASSQTGTRNIQYF. In DNA form, the CDR3 reads TGTGCCAGCAGCCAGACCGGGACTAGAAACATTCAGTACTTC.

The chain joins TRBV19 to TRBJ1-2; weak D call: TRBD1 (6 bases). CDR3 length: 15 amino acids. Germline lookup yields CDR1 LNHDA and CDR2 SQIVND (reference sequence). Trimming took off 3 bases at V and 4 bases at J, with 15 bases between the two ends. The chain's CDR3 is CASSIGQRRGYGYTF. The CDR3 DNA sequence: TGTGCCAGTAGTATCGGACAGCGCCGGGGCTATGGCTACACCTTC.